These T cell receptor beta chains were read from a single sample in a study of immune characterization of retroperitoneal liposarcoma. TCRdb re-called the PCR reads with MiXCR, one entry per CDR3 protein. This sample has under 6,500 distinct CDR3 sequences; roughly a third occur once, and the top ten carry 25% to 35%. Sample: tumor tissue. All receptors come from a female donor with retroperitoneal liposarcoma. The CDR3 runs from the conserved cysteine through the conserved F or W. A D gene is named only where the DNA matches it firmly. The size of a clone is reported for some rows only, either as once, few or many, or as a class for expanded clones.

>many|NA|15|TRBJ2-5|TRBV6-1
CASSEALQALVGQYF
TGTGCCAGCAGTGAAGCGCTTCAAGCACTAGTCGGGCAGTACTTC
>NA|TRBD1|16|TRBJ1-6|TRBV3-1
CASSQNRGSPNSPLHF
TGTGCCAGCAGCCAAAACAGGGGCAGCCCTAATTCACCCCTCCACTTT
>NA|TRBD1|16|TRBJ2-1|TRBV7-8
CASSLAGRGSYNEQFF
TGTGCCAGCAGCTTAGCGGGCAGGGGGTCGTACAATGAGCAGTTCTTC
>few|NA|15|TRBJ2-3|TRBV7-6
CASSLAGGSTDTQYF
TGTGCCAGCAGCTTAGCTGGAGGGAGCACAGATACGCAGTATTTT
>many|TRBD1|13|TRBJ2-3|TRBV30
CAWTGGMVDTQYF
TGTGCCTGGACAGGGGGTATGGTTGATACGCAGTATTTT
>NA|TRBD2|18|TRBJ2-2|TRBV6-6
CASSYSFWTSGSTGELFF
TGTGCCAGCAGTTACTCGTTCTGGACTAGCGGGTCCACCGGGGAGCTGTTTTTT
>many|TRBD1|14|TRBJ2-5|TRBV6-2/TRBV6-3
CASSPLGTEETQYF
TGTGCCAGCAGTCCCTTGGGGACAGAAGAGACCCAGTACTTC
>NA|TRBD2|15|TRBJ2-5|TRBV4-1
CASSQEGAQTREQYF
TGCGCCAGCAGCCAAGAAGGAGCCCAGACGCGGGAGCAGTACTTC
>medium-sized|NA|14|TRBJ1-1|TRBV6-1
CASSSPRVNTEAFF
TGTGCCAGCAGTAGCCCTCGGGTGAACACTGAAGCTTTCTTT
>medium-sized|NA|13|TRBJ2-2|TRBV4-1
CASSPGLKGELFF
TGCGCCAGCAGCCCCGGACTCAAAGGGGAGCTGTTTTTT
>NA|TRBD2|14|TRBJ2-1|TRBV11-3
CASSFPATGGEQFF
TGTGCCAGCAGCTTCCCAGCCACCGGGGGGGAGCAGTTCTTC
>large|TRBD2|17|TRBJ2-7|TRBV7-3
CASSLKASGMGTDEQYF
TGTGCCAGCAGCTTAAAAGCTAGCGGGATGGGTACCGACGAGCAGTACTTC
>NA|NA|13|TRBJ1-2|TRBV7-2
CASSLGQREGYTF
TGTGCCAGCAGCTTAGGGCAGAGAGAGGGCTACACCTTC
>few|TRBD1|14|TRBJ2-3|TRBV6-5
CASNRGDNTDTQYF
TGTGCCAGCAACAGGGGGGATAATACAGATACGCAGTATTTT
>medium-sized|TRBD1|13|TRBJ2-7|TRBV6-1
CASSSGTENEQYF
TGTGCCAGCAGTTCTGGGACAGAAAATGAGCAGTACTTC
>medium-sized|NA|13|TRBJ1-1|TRBV7-8
CASSLGENTEAFF
TGTGCCAGCAGCTTGGGGGAGAACACTGAAGCTTTCTTT
>medium-sized|NA|16|TRBJ2-2|TRBV11-3
CASSLGRIANTGELFF
TGTGCCAGCAGCTTGGGCCGGATTGCGAACACCGGGGAGCTGTTTTTT
>NA|NA|14|TRBJ1-1|TRBV12-3/TRBV12-4
CASSLRNPNTEAFF
TGTGCCAGCAGTTTAAGGAACCCGAACACTGAAGCTTTCTTT
>NA|NA|15|TRBJ2-7|TRBV6-6
CASSYWGRSTYEQYF
TGTGCCAGCAGTTACTGGGGCAGGTCAACCTACGAGCAGTACTTC
>NA|NA|13|TRBJ2-7|TRBV25-1
CASSEWDPREQYF
TGTGCCAGCAGTGAATGGGACCCCCGCGAGCAGTACTTC
>few|TRBD2|15|TRBJ2-7|TRBV6-1
CASSSSGGITYEQYF
TGTGCCAGCAGTTCTAGCGGGGGGATTACCTACGAGCAGTACTTC
>NA|TRBD1|13|TRBJ1-1|TRBV7-8
CASSLTGGTEAFF
TGTGCCAGCAGCCTCACAGGGGGCACTGAAGCTTTCTTT
>many|NA|13|TRBJ2-1|TRBV7-2
CASSFWGSNEQFF
TGTGCCAGCAGCTTCTGGGGATCCAATGAGCAGTTCTTC
>few|NA|14|TRBJ2-6|TRBV6-6
CASSSDWGANVLTF
TGTGCCAGCAGTTCCGACTGGGGGGCCAACGTCCTGACTTTC
>NA|NA|14|TRBJ2-3|TRBV6-1
CASRPGLMVDTQYF
TGTGCCAGCAGGCCCGGCCTAATGGTAGATACGCAGTATTTT
>NA|NA|17|TRBJ1-3|TRBV6-1
CASSASTINYSGNTIYF
TGTGCCAGCAGTGCCTCCACCATCAACTACTCTGGAAACACCATATATTTT
>NA|NA|14|TRBJ2-1|TRBV7-2
CASTPGGASYEQFF
TGTGCCAGCACCCCGGGCGGGGCGTCCTACGAGCAGTTCTTC
>NA|NA|13|TRBJ2-7|TRBV29-1
CSVAPSGGYEQYF
TGCAGCGTGGCTCCCTCAGGAGGCTACGAGCAGTACTTC
>medium-sized|TRBD2|16|TRBJ2-1|TRBV7-3
CASSRRGGSGYNEQFF
TGTGCCAGCAGCCGGCGGGGCGGGAGTGGCTACAATGAGCAGTTCTTC
>few|NA|15|TRBJ1-2|TRBV25-1
CASSEFEGGEYGYTF
TGTGCCAGCAGTGAATTTGAGGGGGGGGAATATGGCTACACCTTC
>NA|NA|15|TRBJ1-6|TRBV5-6
CASSTAGAGSSPLHF
TGTGCCAGCAGCACGGCGGGGGCAGGGAGCTCACCCCTCCACTTT
>NA|NA|13|TRBJ2-7|TRBV6-6
CASSYQAEDEQYF
TGTGCCAGCAGTTACCAAGCGGAGGACGAGCAGTACTTC
>NA|NA|16|TRBJ2-7|TRBV7-6
CASSSKRSDSYNEQYF
TGTGCCAGCAGCTCCAAGCGGTCGGACTCCTACAATGAGCAGTACTTC
>NA|NA|13|TRBJ2-1|TRBV12-3/TRBV12-4
CASSLRRANEQFF
TGTGCCAGCAGTTTACGCCGCGCTAATGAGCAGTTCTTC
>large|TRBD2|14|TRBJ2-3|TRBV12-3/TRBV12-4
CASRLAGVTDTQYF
TGTGCCAGCCGACTAGCGGGAGTTACAGATACGCAGTATTTT
>NA|TRBD1|14|TRBJ2-7|TRBV6-1
CASSRDRSSYEQYF
TGTGCCAGCAGCCGGGACAGGTCATCCTACGAGCAGTACTTC
>NA|NA|13|TRBJ1-1|TRBV6-5
CASSQRQDTEAFF
TGTGCCAGCAGTCAAAGACAGGACACTGAAGCTTTCTTT
>NA|NA|14|TRBJ2-3|TRBV7-2
CASAWRGGTDTQYF
TGTGCCAGCGCTTGGAGAGGGGGCACAGATACGCAGTATTTT
>medium-sized|NA|12|TRBJ2-7|TRBV12-3/TRBV12-4
CASSLRRREQYF
TGTGCCAGCAGTTTACGCCGACGGGAGCAGTACTTC
>once|NA|13|TRBJ1-2|TRBV6-1
CASKGWGNYGYTF
TGTGCCTCCAAAGGGTGGGGTAACTATGGCTACACCTTC
>few|NA|15|TRBJ2-3|TRBV6-4
CASSFRAEGADTQYF
TGTGCCAGCAGCTTCCGGGCCGAGGGAGCAGATACGCAGTATTTT
>NA|NA|15|TRBJ1-3|TRBV7-2
CASSLGPSGRNTIYF
TGTGCCAGCAGCTTAGGGCCCTCGGGCAGGAACACCATATATTTT